This TCR beta chain emerged from a study of CD8+ T cells in alopecia areata. General study findings and limits: Given one nonresponder, whether baseline CD8+ expansion relates to response remains uncertain. It was observed that many expanded lesional clones persisted in scalp and blood during tofacitinib.

In the case of this clone: What it binds is not known.

Extraction and reverse transcription of RNA yielded cDNA as the sequencing template. The protocol was immunoSEQ multiplex PCR, while the TCRdb copy is restricted to in-frame clones and leaves out a portion. The repertoire holds some 170,000 clones, with approximately 59% as singletons. Trimming cost V 5 bases and J 0 bases; bases outside gene matches: 9. The CDR3 length is 15 residues. Germline lookup yields CDR1 SQVTM and CDR2 ANQGSEA. This sample's treatment: oral pan-JAK inhibitor, 5-10 mg twice daily. Specimens obtained from alopecia areata patients comprised lesional scalp punch biopsies and peripheral blood. Sorted populations comprised CD4+ and CD8+ T cells obtained from PBMCs.

The chain employs TRBV29-1 and TRBJ1-1; 7 bases agree with TRBD1. The source was CD4+ T cells sorted from blood, collected at week 56, from a patient treated with tofacitinib. The TCR comes from a human donor with alopecia areata. DNA of the CDR3: TGCAGCGTTCTCCCGGGACAGCTCATGAACACTGAAGCTTTCTTT. This translates into CSVLPGQLMNTEAFF.